Following are 27 T cell receptor beta chains from one sample sequenced in a study of cytomegalovirus exposure and HLA in healthy donors. Primers: 60 Vbeta forward and 13 Jbeta reverse. Assay used: immunoSEQ multiplex PCR; TCRdb lists only in-frame clones, some missing. Here the sample spans around 150,000 clones, 78% being singletons. Sequences were obtained from PBMCs. The receptors derive from a male donor in good health and CMV-seronegative.

The chain is built from TRBV27 and TRBJ1-2; D remains ambiguous. The CDR3 contains 16 residues. Between the trimmed V and J ends, which lost 1 base and 3 bases, there was a span of 15 bases. Germline-derived CDR1 and CDR2 are MNHEY and SMNVEV (reference sequence). This CDR3 reads CASSLWAGLRDYGYTF. Here the CDR3 DNA reads TGTGCCAGCAGTTTATGGGCGGGGTTGCGGGACTATGGCTACACCTTC.

This clone was seen only once. V usage is TRBV18 and J usage is TRBJ1-1, with D unclear. Trimming cost V 5 bases and J 2 bases, with 12 bases left between them. This CDR3 is 14 amino acids long. CDR1 KGHSH and CDR2 LQKENI come from the germline V gene. DNA for the CDR3: TGTGCCAGCTCAGGGTGGGCAGCTAACACTGAAGCTTTCTTT. It specifies CASSGWAANTEAFF. The whole variable domain, filled in from reference TRBV18 and TRBJ1-1, reads NAGVMQNPRHLVRRRGQEARLRCSPMKGHSHVYWYRQLPEEGLKFMVYLQKENIIDESGMPKERFSAEFPKEGPSILRIQQVVRGDSAAYFCASSGWAANTEAFFGQGTRLTVV.

The genes are TRBV7-9 and TRBJ2-7, with 8 nucleotides matching TRBD1. The CDR3 runs 14 residues. Germline V gene sequence: CDR1 SEHNR, CDR2 FQNEAQ (reference sequence). Trimming took 4 bases from V and 4 from J; bases not matched to a gene: 6. The CDR3 reads CASSSAGGWYEQYF. The CDR3 bases are TGTGCCAGCAGCTCGGCAGGGGGCTGGTACGAGCAGTACTTC.

The chain recombines TRBV10-3 with TRBJ1-1; the match to TRBD1 covers 7 bases. The CDR3 sequence is 13 residues long. V lost 6 bases to trimming and J lost 6 bases; unmatched junction nucleotides: 7. The germline V gene has CDR1 ENHRY and CDR2 SYGVKD. The CDR3, as DNA: TGTGCCATCAGGGGTGACAGGGTACCTGAAGCTTTCTTT. Translation gives CAIRGDRVPEAFF.

The chain combines TRBV27 with TRBJ2-2, with D tentatively TRBD2 (7 bases). The V gene lost 5 bases and the J gene lost 8 bases, with 18 bases spanning the gap. Germline V gene lookup returns CDR1 MNHEY and CDR2 SMNVEV (reference sequence). The CDR3 covers 15 residues. CDR3 DNA: TGTGCCAGCAGTCCGATTGGAGGGGGGGTGGGGGAGCTGTTTTTT. It is translated as CASSPIGGGVGELFF.

The chain carries TRBV6-5 and TRBJ2-7; D possibly corresponds to TRBD2 (5 bases). Looked up from germline, CDR1 is MNHEY and CDR2 is SVGAGI. CDR3 length equals 14 residues. V gave up 6 bases and J gave up 0 bases, with 12 bases separating them. For the CDR3, the DNA is TGTGCCAGCAGCCGTCGGGATTCCTCCTACGAGCAGTACTTC. Its translation: CASSRRDSSYEQYF.

V usage is TRBV7-2 and J usage is TRBJ2-5; D is unclear. V was clipped by 4 bases and J by 4 bases, with 13 bases between them. Germline CDR1 is SGHTA and CDR2 is FQGNSA. The CDR3 sequence is 14 residues long. CDR3 DNA: TGTGCCAGCAGCTCTATGGCGACGGGAGAGACCCAGTACTTC. This encodes CASSSMATGETQYF.

This clone occurred once. The J gene is TRBJ1-4, the V gene TRBV11-2; D is undetermined. V was trimmed by 0 bases and J by 5 bases, leaving 10 bases between them. The CDR3 length is 15 residues. Looked up from germline, CDR1 is SGHAT and CDR2 is FQNNGV. CDR3 nucleotides: TGTGCCAGCAGCTTAGATTCAGGACTCAATGAAAAACTGTTTTTT. This translates into CASSLDSGLNEKLFF.

A single count supports this clone. The CDR3 loop reads CASSLGQKNQPQHF. The DNA for the CDR3 is TGTGCCAGCAGCTTGGGGCAGAAGAATCAGCCCCAGCATTTT. The V gene is TRBV7-8, the J gene TRBJ1-5, with a weak D call TRBD1 (5 bases). The CDR3 totals 14 residues. Trimming removed 3 bases at V and 4 bases at J, with 10 bases between. CDR1 SGHVS and CDR2 FQNEAQ come from the germline V gene.

The sample holds a few counts of this clone. This sequence joins TRBV5-4 and TRBJ2-1; 8 bases match TRBD2. V shed 4 bases and J 5 bases; nucleotides not matched to a gene: 11. The germline V gene has CDR1 SGHNT and CDR2 YYREEE (reference sequence). This CDR3 region has 16 residues. The CDR3 is CASSRLTGGDNNEQFF. DNA for the CDR3: TGTGCCAGCAGCCGTCTTACGGGAGGGGATAACAATGAGCAGTTCTTC.

The V and J genes are TRBV4-2 and TRBJ2-1; D gene uncertain. This CDR3 contains 16 residues. From germline, CDR1 is LGHNA and CDR2 YNFKEQ. With 2 bases removed from V and 0 bases from J, the gap between germline ends came to 11 bases. The CDR3, as DNA: TGTGCCAGCAGCCAATCTCCTATGAGCTCCTACAATGAGCAGTTCTTC. Translation gives CASSQSPMSSYNEQFF.

This clone came up once. The junction and the germline gene differ at one end; a read error may be behind it. This chain's CDR3 is CAIREWDRGAGYTF. As DNA, the CDR3 is TGTGCCATCAGGGAGTGGGACAGGGGAGCTGGCTACACCTTC. The chain combines TRBV10-3 with TRBJ1-2; 10 bases agree with TRBD1. The CDR3 sequence is 14 residues long. Per germline, CDR1 ENHRY and CDR2 SYGVKD.

This clone appeared a few times. This rearrangement joins TRBV30 to TRBJ1-5; TRBD1 agrees at 7 bases. With 0 bases clipped from V and 2 bases from J, the junction kept 4 bases outside the gene matches. The CDR3 covers 15 residues. Per the germline V gene, CDR1 is GTSNPN and CDR2 is SVGIG (reference sequence). The chain's CDR3 is CAWSVSGTGNQPQHF. The CDR3 DNA is TGTGCCTGGAGTGTGTCGGGGACAGGCAATCAGCCCCAGCATTTT. Full variable domain (outside the CDR3, taken from reference TRBV30 and TRBJ1-5): SQTIHQWPATLVQPVGSPLSLECTVEGTSNPNLYWYRQAAGRGLQLLFYSVGIGQISSEVPQNLSASRPQDRQFILSSKKLLLSDSGFYLCAWSVSGTGNQPQHFGDGTRLSIL.

The V gene is TRBV4-1, the J gene TRBJ1-5, with unresolved D. Germline loops: CDR1 MGHRA, CDR2 YSYEKL. V lost 1 base to trimming and J lost 2 bases, with 12 bases between them. This CDR3 spans 16 amino acids. CDR3 DNA: TGCGCCAGCAGCCAAGCAACCATGGCAGGCAATCAGCCCCAGCATTTT. This encodes CASSQATMAGNQPQHF.

This clone occurred once. The chain is built from TRBV7-6 and TRBJ2-2; TRBD1 is a possible D gene (7 bases). This CDR3 has 17 amino acids. V lost 4 bases and J 3 bases, leaving 18 bases between the germline ends. The germline V gene encodes CDR1 SGHVS and CDR2 FNYEAQ. CDR3 amino acids: CASSSYVRGEYTGELFF. For the CDR3, the DNA is TGTGCCAGCAGCTCATATGTCAGGGGGGAGTACACCGGGGAGCTGTTTTTT.

The chain is built from TRBV12-1 and TRBJ2-7; the table gives TRBD2 as D, unverified against the DNA. TRBV12-1 is a known pseudogene. CDR3 size: 20 residues. The CDR3 DNA is TGTGCCAGCAGCCTACAAAAGACTAGCGGGAGAGAAACAAGCTCCTACGAGCAGTACTTC. Its translation: CASSLQKTSGRETSSYEQYF.

This clone was seen more than once but under ten times. The chain combines TRBV27 with TRBJ1-6; D is undetermined. Germline CDR1 MNHEY, CDR2 SMNVEV (reference sequence). The CDR3 consists of 11 residues. V was shortened by 6 bases and J by 9 bases, with 6 bases between the two germline ends. The CDR3 sequence is CASRGSSPLHF. CDR3 sequence (DNA): TGTGCCAGCAGGGGGAGTTCACCCCTCCACTTT.

The chain recombines TRBV5-4 with TRBJ2-7; a weak D match, TRBD2 (5 bases). Trimming shortened V by 5 bases and J by 1 base, and 10 bases separated the two germline ends. The V gene's germline CDR1 is SGHNT and CDR2 YYREEE (reference sequence). This CDR3 has 13 amino acids. In DNA form, the CDR3 reads TGTGCCAGCAGGTCGGGATCATCCTACGAGCAGTACTTC. This sequence encodes CASRSGSSYEQYF.

The rearrangement links TRBV9 to TRBJ2-1; D is uncertain. Per the germline V gene, CDR1 is SGDLS and CDR2 is YYNGEE. CDR3 length: 15 residues. With 0 bases removed from V and 0 bases from J, the gap between germline ends came to 7 bases. CDR3 bases: TGTGCCAGCAGCGTAGCGGTTAGCTCCTACAATGAGCAGTTCTTC. Its protein is CASSVAVSSYNEQFF.

The chain couples TRBV18 to TRBJ1-4; D remains ambiguous. Per the germline V gene, CDR1 is KGHSH and CDR2 is LQKENI. This CDR3 is built from 15 residues. The germline V and J ends were trimmed by 1 base and 2 bases, with 8 bases remaining between them. This CDR3 reads CASSPREWTNEKLFF. The CDR3 DNA sequence: TGTGCCAGCTCACCACGGGAGTGGACTAATGAAAAACTGTTTTTT.

This sequence joins TRBV7-3 and TRBJ1-1; D is possibly TRBD1 (6 bases). This CDR3 comprises 15 residues. V shed 3 bases and J shed 0 bases, with 11 bases lying between them. In germline, CDR1 is SGHTA, CDR2 FQGTGA. In DNA form, the CDR3 reads TGTGCCAGCAGCTTGCCAGGGGAATTGAACACTGAAGCTTTCTTT. Amino acid sequence: CASSLPGELNTEAFF.

This rearrangement joins TRBV30 to TRBJ1-1; 7 bases are shared with TRBD1. With 4 bases clipped from V and 0 bases from J, the junction kept 2 bases outside the gene matches. CDR3 length: 13 residues. Germline V gene data show CDR1 as GTSNPN and CDR2 as SVGIG (reference sequence). CDR3 amino acids: CAWNRGVNTEAFF. The CDR3 DNA sequence: TGTGCCTGGAACAGGGGAGTGAACACTGAAGCTTTCTTT.

The chain combines TRBV5-4 with TRBJ1-1; tentative D call: TRBD1 (6 bases). This CDR3 comprises 13 residues. Germline-derived CDR1 and CDR2 are SGHNT and YYREEE (reference sequence). V gave up 6 bases and J gave up 7 bases, with 16 bases separating them. The CDR3 DNA follows: TGTGCCAGCACCCGAGGACAGACGGATGAAGCTTTCTTT. As protein: CASTRGQTDEAFF.

The chain links TRBV5-4 to TRBJ2-1; 7 positions agree with TRBD2. Germline V gives CDR1 SGHNT, CDR2 YYREEE (reference sequence). With 4 bases clipped from V and 6 bases from J, the junction kept 13 bases outside the gene matches. This CDR3 contains 16 residues. DNA of the CDR3: TGTGCCAGCAGCCCCCCCGGGACTATACAGCTCAATGAGCAGTTCTTC. Residues: CASSPPGTIQLNEQFF.

V gene TRBV10-3 combines with J gene TRBJ2-1; TRBD2 aligns across 10 bases. The germline V gene encodes CDR1 ENHRY and CDR2 SYGVKD. V lost 11 bases, J lost 8 bases, and 12 bases stayed unmatched. The CDR3 totals 14 residues. The CDR3, as DNA: TGTGCCGTTCAAGCGGGAGGGGTTGCGGATGAGCAGTTCTTC. Translation gives CAVQAGGVADEQFF.

This clone occurred a few times. The chain is built from TRBV18 and TRBJ1-2; 7 nucleotides match TRBD1. After removal of 4 bases from V and 3 bases from J, the junction contained 8 bases not matched to a gene. This CDR3 spans 15 amino acids. Germline CDR1 and CDR2: KGHSH and LQKENI. CDR3 in amino acids: CASSRQGLGYYGYTF. As DNA, the CDR3 is TGTGCCAGCTCACGACAGGGCTTGGGCTACTATGGCTACACCTTC.

The genes are TRBV5-1 and TRBJ1-2; D perhaps matches TRBD1 (6 bases). This CDR3 is 14 amino acids long. Trimming removed 0 bases from V and 8 bases from J, with 14 bases in between. The germline V gene has CDR1 SGHRS and CDR2 YFSETQ. Here the CDR3 DNA reads TGCGCCAGCAGCTTGGTCCAGGGAGACAGGGGCTACACCTTC. Its translation: CASSLVQGDRGYTF.